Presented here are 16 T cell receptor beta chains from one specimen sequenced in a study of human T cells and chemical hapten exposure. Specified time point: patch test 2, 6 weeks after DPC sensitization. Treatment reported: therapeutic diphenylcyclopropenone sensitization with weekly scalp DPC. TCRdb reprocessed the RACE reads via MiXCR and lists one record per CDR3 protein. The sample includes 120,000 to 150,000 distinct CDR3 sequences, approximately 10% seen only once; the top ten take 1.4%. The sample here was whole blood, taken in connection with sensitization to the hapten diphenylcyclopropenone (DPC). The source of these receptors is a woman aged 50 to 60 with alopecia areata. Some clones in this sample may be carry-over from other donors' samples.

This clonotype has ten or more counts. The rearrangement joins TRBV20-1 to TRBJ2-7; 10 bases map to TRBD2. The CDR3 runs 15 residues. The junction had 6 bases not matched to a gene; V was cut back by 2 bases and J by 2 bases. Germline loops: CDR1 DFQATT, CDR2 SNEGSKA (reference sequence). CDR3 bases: TGCAGTGCTAGACTAGCGGGAGCCACCGCCTACGAGCAGTACTTC. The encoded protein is CSARLAGATAYEQYF.

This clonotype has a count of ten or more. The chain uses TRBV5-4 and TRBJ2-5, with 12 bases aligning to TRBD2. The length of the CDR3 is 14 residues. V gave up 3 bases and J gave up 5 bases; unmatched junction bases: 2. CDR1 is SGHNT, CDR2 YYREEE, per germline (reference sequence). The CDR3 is CASSSGLAGETQYF. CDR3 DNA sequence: TGTGCCAGCAGCTCGGGACTAGCGGGTGAGACCCAGTACTTC.

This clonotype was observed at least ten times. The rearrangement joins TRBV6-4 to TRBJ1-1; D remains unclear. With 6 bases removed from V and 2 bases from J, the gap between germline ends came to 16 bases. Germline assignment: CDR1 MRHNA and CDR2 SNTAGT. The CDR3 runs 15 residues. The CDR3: CASSPNGRANTEAFF. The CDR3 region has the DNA TGTGCCAGCAGCCCAAACGGGAGGGCAAACACTGAAGCTTTCTTT.

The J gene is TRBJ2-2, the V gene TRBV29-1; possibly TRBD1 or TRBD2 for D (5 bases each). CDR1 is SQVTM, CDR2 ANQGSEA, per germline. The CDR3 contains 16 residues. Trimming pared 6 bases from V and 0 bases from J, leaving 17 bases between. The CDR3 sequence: CSVKTGTLANTGELFF. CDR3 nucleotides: TGCAGCGTAAAAACCGGGACGCTAGCGAACACCGGGGAGCTGTTTTTT.

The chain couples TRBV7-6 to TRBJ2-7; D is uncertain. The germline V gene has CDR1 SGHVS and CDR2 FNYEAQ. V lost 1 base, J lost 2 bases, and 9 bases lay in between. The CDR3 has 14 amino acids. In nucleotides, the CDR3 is TGTGCCAGCAGCTTAGTTCAGAACACCTACGAGCAGTACTTC. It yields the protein CASSLVQNTYEQYF.

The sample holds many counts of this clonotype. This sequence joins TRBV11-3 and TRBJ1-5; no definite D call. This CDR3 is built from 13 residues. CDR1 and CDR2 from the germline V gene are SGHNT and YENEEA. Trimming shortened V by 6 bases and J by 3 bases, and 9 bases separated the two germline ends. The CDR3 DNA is TGTGCCAGCAGTTCACGGGTCAATCAGCCCCAGCATTTT. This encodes CASSSRVNQPQHF.

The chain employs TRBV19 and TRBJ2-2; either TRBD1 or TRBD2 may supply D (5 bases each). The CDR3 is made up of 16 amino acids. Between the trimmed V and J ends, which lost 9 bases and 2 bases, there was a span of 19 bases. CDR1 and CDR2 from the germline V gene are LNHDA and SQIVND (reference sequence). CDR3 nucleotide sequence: TGTGCCAGCCAAACCCCGGGGCTCATCAACACCGGGGAGCTGTTTTTT. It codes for CASQTPGLINTGELFF.

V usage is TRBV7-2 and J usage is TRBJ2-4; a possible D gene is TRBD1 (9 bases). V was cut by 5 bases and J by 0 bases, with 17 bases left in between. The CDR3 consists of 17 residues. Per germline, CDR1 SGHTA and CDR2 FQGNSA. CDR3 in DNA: TGTGCCAGCAGCCGCGGGAGGACAGGGGTAGCCAAAAACATTCAGTACTTC. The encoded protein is CASSRGRTGVAKNIQYF.

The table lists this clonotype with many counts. CDR3 sequence (DNA): TGTGCCAGCAGCAACAGACAAGCAACTAATGAAAAACTGTTTTTT. Amino acids: CASSNRQATNEKLFF. V usage is TRBV6-5 and J usage is TRBJ1-4; D not certain. The germline V gene encodes CDR1 MNHEY and CDR2 SVGAGI. The CDR3 runs to 15 residues. V was cut by 6 bases and J by 0 bases, with 11 bases left in between.

The CDR3 here is CASSLKGGETQYF. CDR3 nucleotides: TGCGCCAGCAGCTTGAAGGGTGGCGAGACCCAGTACTTC. The chain has TRBV5-1 and TRBJ2-5; D is uncertain. CDR1 is SGHRS and CDR2 is YFSETQ in the germline V gene. This CDR3 has 13 residues. The V end lost 1 base, the J end lost 5 bases, and 9 bases lay between the germline ends.

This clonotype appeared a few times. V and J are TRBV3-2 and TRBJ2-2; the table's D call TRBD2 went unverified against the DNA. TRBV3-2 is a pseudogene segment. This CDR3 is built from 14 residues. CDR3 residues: CASSQLAGLTELFF. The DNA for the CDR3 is TGTGCCAGCAGCCAGCTCGCGGGACTAACGGAGCTGTTTTTT.

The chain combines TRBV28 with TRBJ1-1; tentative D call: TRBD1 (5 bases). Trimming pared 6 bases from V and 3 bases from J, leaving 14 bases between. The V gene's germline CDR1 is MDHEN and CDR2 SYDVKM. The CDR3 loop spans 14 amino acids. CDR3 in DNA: TGTGCCAGCAGCCTCCCGAGCAGGGACACTGAAGCTTTCTTT. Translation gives CASSLPSRDTEAFF. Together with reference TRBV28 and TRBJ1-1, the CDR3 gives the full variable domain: DVKVTQSSRYLVKRTGEKVFLECVQDMDHENMFWYRQDPGLGLRLIYFSYDVKMKEKGDIPEGYSVSREKKERFSLILESASTNQTSMYLCASSLPSRDTEAFFGQGTRLTVV.

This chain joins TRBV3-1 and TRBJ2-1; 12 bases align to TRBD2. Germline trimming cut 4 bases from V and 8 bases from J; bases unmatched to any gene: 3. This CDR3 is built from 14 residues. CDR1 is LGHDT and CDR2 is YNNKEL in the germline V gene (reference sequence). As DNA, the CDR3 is TGTGCCAGCAGCCCTAGCGGGAGGGCCTATGAGCAGTTCTTC. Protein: CASSPSGRAYEQFF.

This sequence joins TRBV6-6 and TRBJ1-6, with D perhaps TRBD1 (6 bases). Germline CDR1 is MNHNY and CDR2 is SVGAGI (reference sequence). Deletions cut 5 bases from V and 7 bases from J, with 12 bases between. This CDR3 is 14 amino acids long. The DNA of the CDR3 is TGTGCCAGCAGTGTACAGGGCCCAAATTCACCCCTCCACTTT. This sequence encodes CASSVQGPNSPLHF.

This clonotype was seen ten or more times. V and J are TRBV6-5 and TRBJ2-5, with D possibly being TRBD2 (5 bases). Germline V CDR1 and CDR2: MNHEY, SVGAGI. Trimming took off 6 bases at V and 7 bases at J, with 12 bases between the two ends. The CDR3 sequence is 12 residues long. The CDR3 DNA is TGTGCCAGCAGCTCCGGGGATAGGACCCAGTACTTC. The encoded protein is CASSSGDRTQYF.

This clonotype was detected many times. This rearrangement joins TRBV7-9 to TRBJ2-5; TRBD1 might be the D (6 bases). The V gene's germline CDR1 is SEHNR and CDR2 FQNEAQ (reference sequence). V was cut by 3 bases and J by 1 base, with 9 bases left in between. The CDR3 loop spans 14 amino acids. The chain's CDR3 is CASSFGTPQETQYF. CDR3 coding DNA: TGTGCCAGCAGCTTCGGGACACCCCAAGAGACCCAGTACTTC.